A single sample gave rise to the 9 T cell receptor beta chains below, sequenced in a study of blood T cell repertoires in COVID-19. Some clones are missing from TCRdb's copy, which holds only in-frame ones; the method was immunoSEQ multiplex PCR. The table has fewer than 400,000 clones, under 90% seen once. Specimen: PBMCs or T cells enriched from blood (not recorded which). The receptors shown here come from a man under 40 who had recovered from COVID-19.

V gene TRBV10-1 combines with J gene TRBJ1-6; tentatively, D is TRBD1 (5 bases). With 5 bases removed from V and 10 bases from J, the gap between germline ends came to 12 bases. The V gene's germline CDR1 is WNHNN and CDR2 SYGVQD (reference sequence). The CDR3 is made up of 13 amino acids. The CDR3 nucleotides read TGCGCCAGCAGTCACCAGGGAAGCTCACCCCTCCACTTT. It translates to CASSHQGSSPLHF.

The genes are TRBV11-3 and TRBJ2-1, with a possible D match to TRBD2 (6 bases). The CDR3 spans 16 residues. The germline V gene encodes CDR1 SGHNT and CDR2 YENEEA. Trimming took 3 bases from V and 5 from J, leaving 17 bases between them. CDR3 nucleotide sequence: TGTGCCAGCAGCTTGGAGGGAGACATAGGGGACAATGAGCAGTTCTTC. It yields the protein CASSLEGDIGDNEQFF.

The chain links TRBV6-5 to TRBJ1-5, with TRBD1 as a possible D gene (6 bases). The CDR3 is 14 amino acids. Germline CDR1 MNHEY, CDR2 SVGAGI. The V end was cut by 5 bases, the J end by 5 bases, with 13 bases between. CDR3 sequence: CASSPDSFYQPQHF. The CDR3 DNA reads as TGTGCCAGCAGTCCGGACAGTTTCTATCAGCCCCAGCATTTT.

V and J are TRBV19 and TRBJ1-1, with unresolved D. There are 14 residues in the CDR3. The V end was cut by 4 bases, the J end by 0 bases, with 9 bases between. Germline V gives CDR1 LNHDA, CDR2 SQIVND (reference sequence). This chain's CDR3 is CASSTPQLNTEAFF. As DNA, the CDR3 is TGTGCCAGTAGTACCCCACAACTGAACACTGAAGCTTTCTTT.

V gene TRBV18 combines with J gene TRBJ1-4; 7 bases are shared with TRBD1. The V and J ends lost 1 base and 4 bases, in that order; junction bases with no gene match: 6. CDR1 and CDR2 from the germline V gene are KGHSH and LQKENI. The CDR3 has 16 residues. The CDR3 DNA sequence: TGTGCCAGCTCACCACGTATGACAGGGCATAATGAAAAACTGTTTTTT. Its protein is CASSPRMTGHNEKLFF.

The chain combines TRBV10-3 with TRBJ1-2; D perhaps matches TRBD1 (5 bases). This CDR3 contains 14 residues. Germline values: CDR1 ENHRY, CDR2 SYGVKD. V dropped 2 bases and J dropped 4 bases, with 11 bases sitting between them. CDR3 amino acids: CAISEAGISYGYTF. The CDR3 DNA follows: TGTGCCATCAGTGAGGCAGGGATTAGCTATGGCTACACCTTC.

The rearrangement links TRBV19 to TRBJ1-2, with TRBD1 matching over 9 bases. Germline V gene sequence: CDR1 LNHDA, CDR2 SQIVND (reference sequence). Losses at the gene ends were 5 bases for V and 4 bases for J; bases not matched to a gene: 5. This CDR3 comprises 14 residues. The CDR3 here is CASSVGTGRYGYTF. CDR3 DNA sequence: TGTGCCAGTAGTGTCGGGACAGGGCGCTATGGCTACACCTTC.

The chain carries TRBV19 and TRBJ1-4; D gene uncertain. Germline CDR1 and CDR2: LNHDA and SQIVND (reference sequence). The CDR3 consists of 16 residues. V lost 6 bases and J lost 0, with 14 bases in between. For the CDR3, the DNA is TGTGCCAGTAGCACCGATCACAGTACAACTAATGAAAAACTGTTTTTT. Translation gives CASSTDHSTTNEKLFF.

This CDR3 reads CASSPSAVPYEQYF. CDR3 coding DNA: TGCGCCAGCAGCCCCTCCGCAGTACCCTACGAGCAGTACTTC. This chain connects TRBV4-1 to TRBJ2-7, with no clear D. The ends were cut back, 4 bases at V and 2 bases at J, with 12 bases in the middle. Germline V gene data show CDR1 as MGHRA and CDR2 as YSYEKL. The CDR3 contains 14 residues.